What follows is one TCR beta chain and its context. Its antigen target is currently unknown. No much larger clone exists at a distance of one base, and base qualities are not known. Counted from cysteine to phenylalanine, this CDR3 has 16 amino acids. The DNA shown is the 48-base CDR3, in frame from base 1. The V end loses 5 bases and the J end loses 4 bases, and a stretch of 18 bases separates them. CDR1 and CDR2, per the germline V gene, are SGHAT and FQNNGV. The data belong to a study of blood T cell repertoires in COVID-19 (dated by TCRdb to the early 2020s). General notes on the study: Samples from collaborators originated in the United States, Italy and Spain and spanned both the acute and convalescent phases of COVID-19. The material from the prospective study consisted of cDNA or gDNA derived from T cells, B-cell-depleted T cells, or PBMCs. Subjects who had been exposed to COVID-19, were actively infected with it, or had recovered from it provided the deeply sampled blood TCRbeta repertoires that made up the dataset. A freely available public database, intended as a resource for researchers studying the immune response to SARS-CoV-2, is where the repertoires were released. The samples were drawn from the first 160 participants of the ongoing ImmuneRACE study and from over a thousand subjects provided by 6 global collaborators. The sample metadata nearly always contained a de-identified subject ID, COVID-19 status, age in years and sex. HLA class I and class II types, where available, came from metadata supplied by the sample provider rather than from assay-based typing.

Whole blood was collected in K2EDTA tubes by collaborating institutions according to the institutions' own protocols. Collaborator samples were shipped for TCRbeta analysis as frozen whole blood, isolated PBMCs, or DNA extracted from either sample type. TCRbeta CDR3 regions were amplified from genomic DNA using the immunoSEQ Assay, a bias-controlled multiplex PCR. As for the original processing: Nucleated cell counts per sample were estimated from amplification of reference gene primers within the assay. Sequence reads were collapsed and filtered to measure the absolute abundance of every unique TCRbeta CDR3 rearrangement. For each sample, productive Simpson clonality was calculated as the square root of Simpson's diversity index over productive rearrangements. TCRdb mirrors the immuneACCESS table, restricted to in-frame sequences. Some clones are absent from its copies; in checked studies, under half trace to an unresolved V gene, and the reason for the others is unknown. The V and J calls and the clone size are those of that table, but D and trimming were determined from the DNA. The sample includes roughly 170,000 clones, with around 80% observed a single time. The ten most abundant clones make up around 6.8% of the sample.

General study outcomes and caveats: Clinical and demographic metadata were provided uncurated, with the amount varying by source and participant.

The chain couples TRBV11-2 to TRBJ2-1; the D gene is perhaps TRBD2, from 6 matching bases. The sequenced material came from peripheral blood. The TCR comes from a human donor in a cohort sampled during active COVID-19. For the CDR3, the sequence is CASSRGLRIEYNEQFF. The sequenced DNA is TGTGCCAGCAGCCGGGGACTCCGCATTGAGTACAATGAGCAGTTCTTC.